This TCR beta chain originates from a study of radiotherapy plus CTLA-4 blockade in lung cancer. For the study at large: Objective responses occurred in about a sixth of patients; over 30% had disease control. Findings of the study overall: Together with interferon-beta, which increased in serum after radiation, early dynamic changes in blood T cell clones were reportedly the best predictors of response. Radiotherapy with ipilimumab was followed by blood expansion of tumor-derived clones.

Repertoires were generated with immunoSEQ multiplex PCR, while TCRdb's copy carries only in-frame clones and drops some. Altogether fewer than 100,000 clones are present, about four fifths being singletons, with the ten largest covering about 0.79%. Chemo-refractory metastatic non-small-cell lung cancer patients received focal radiation with ipilimumab CTLA-4 blockade. Germline V gene lookup returns CDR1 SGHRS and CDR2 YFSETQ. The ends lost 4 bases at V and 4 bases at J; junction bases unmatched: 10. The CDR3 has 16 amino acids. Of note for this clone: Its target is not known.

The material sequenced was peripheral blood, taken from a patient treated with radiotherapy plus ipilimumab. The chain uses TRBV5-1 and TRBJ2-2; 7 nucleotides align to TRBD1. The sequence was collected from a human donor with non-small cell lung cancer who had stable disease on radiotherapy plus ipilimumab. The CDR3 DNA reads as TGCGCCAGCAGCCTTCAGACAGGGCGGGCCACCGGGGAGCTGTTTTTT. Translation: CASSLQTGRATGELFF.